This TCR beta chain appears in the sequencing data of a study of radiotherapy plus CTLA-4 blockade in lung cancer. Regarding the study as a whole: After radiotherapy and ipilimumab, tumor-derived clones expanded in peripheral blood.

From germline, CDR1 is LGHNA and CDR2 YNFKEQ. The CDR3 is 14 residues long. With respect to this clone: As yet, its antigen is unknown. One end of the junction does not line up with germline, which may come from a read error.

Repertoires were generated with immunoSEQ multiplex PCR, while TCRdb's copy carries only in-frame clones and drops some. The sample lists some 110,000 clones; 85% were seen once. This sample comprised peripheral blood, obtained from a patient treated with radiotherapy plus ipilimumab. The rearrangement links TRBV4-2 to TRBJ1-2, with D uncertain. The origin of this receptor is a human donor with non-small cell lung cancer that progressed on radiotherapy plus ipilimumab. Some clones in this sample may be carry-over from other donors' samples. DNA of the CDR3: TGTGCCAGCAACCAAATATCAGTTGGCTATGGCTACACCTTC. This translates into CASNQISVGYGYTF.